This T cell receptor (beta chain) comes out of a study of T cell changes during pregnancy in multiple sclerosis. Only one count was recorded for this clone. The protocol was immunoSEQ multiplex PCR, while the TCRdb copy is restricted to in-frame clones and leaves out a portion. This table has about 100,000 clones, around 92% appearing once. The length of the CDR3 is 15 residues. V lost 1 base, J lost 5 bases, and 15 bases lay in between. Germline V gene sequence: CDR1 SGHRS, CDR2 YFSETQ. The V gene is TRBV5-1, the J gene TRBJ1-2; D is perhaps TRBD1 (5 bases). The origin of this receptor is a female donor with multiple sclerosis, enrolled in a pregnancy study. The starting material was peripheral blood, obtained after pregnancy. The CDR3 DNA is TGCGCCAGCAGCTTGCCGAATCCAGGGATGTATGGCTACACCTTC. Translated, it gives CASSLPNPGMYGYTF.